This paragraph covers one T cell receptor (beta chain) sequence. This sample is drawn from a study of blood T cell repertoires in COVID-19. Study in general: Samples representing acute and convalescent COVID-19 were sourced from the United States, Italy and Spain.

As handled by the study authors: Estimated nucleated cell counts came from reference gene primer amplification. Repertoires were generated with immunoSEQ multiplex PCR, while TCRdb's copy carries only in-frame clones and drops some. V and J calls plus clone size are reproduced from that table; the DNA served to infer D and trimming. Of under 200,000 clones in the sample, approximately 86% were seen once. CDR1 SGHNT and CDR2 YYREEE come from the germline V gene (reference sequence). The V gene end was trimmed by 4 bases and the J gene end by 2 bases; junction bases not matched to a gene: 3. This CDR3 is 14 amino acids long.

This TCR was sampled from a man between 65 and 79 years old with acute or convalescent COVID-19. The chain is built from TRBV5-4 and TRBJ2-5, with TRBD1 identical over 9 bases. Sequenced sample: peripheral blood. As DNA, the CDR3 is TGTGCCAGCAGCCGGACAGGGGCACAAGAGACCCAGTACTTC. Translated, it gives CASSRTGAQETQYF.